This T cell receptor beta chain was found in a study of blood T cells in healthy people across ages. The authors ran a second PCR of 7 to 11 cycles using a sample-barcoded 5' primer and a J-beta primer mix. Each CDR3 protein gets one entry after TCRdb re-called the 5' RACE reads with MiXCR. The table has approximately 780,000 distinct CDR3 sequences, around 25% seen once. The CDR3 consists of 15 residues. The same sample was also studied in work on T cells of mothers and their children.

This TCR derives from a boy under 18 in good health. This chain joins TRBV12-3 or TRBV12-4 and TRBJ2-1; 8 positions match TRBD2. The end of the DNA is better explained by TRBJ2-7, so the J call may be wrong. The sequenced sample was blood. This chain's CDR3 is CASSSLVAGSKEQYF. The CDR3 DNA follows: TGTGCCAGCAGCTCCCTGGTAGCGGGGTCTAAAGAGCAGTACTTC.